This TCR beta chain was documented in a study of radiation and T cells in renal cell carcinoma. Germline V lookup: CDR1 MNHEY, CDR2 SMNVEV (reference sequence). The CDR3 runs 13 residues. The ends were cut back, 4 bases at V and 0 bases at J, with 6 bases in the middle. Comment on this clone: Its antigen is unidentified.

Described time point: blood 4 weeks post-SBRT, at nephrectomy. Treatment meaning: 15 Gy SBRT to primary tumor, nephrectomy 4 weeks later. Blood was sampled at baseline, 2 weeks and 4 weeks after SBRT. The tumor was a clear cell renal cell carcinoma. Study results and limitations: Baseline intratumoral clonotype presence is unknown without pretreatment biopsies. Top tumor clonotypes rose in blood 2 weeks post-radiation, then contracted.

The assay was immunoSEQ multiplex PCR, and TCRdb's table has in-frame clones only and misses some. This table has about 64,000 clones, about 74% appearing once. This chain connects TRBV27 to TRBJ1-1; the D is unclear. The sample consisted of blood, taken from a patient whose treatment included radiotherapy and nephrectomy. This receptor was obtained from a man in his fifties or sixties with renal cell carcinoma. Here the CDR3 reads CASSSRVNTEAFF. The CDR3, as DNA: TGTGCCAGCAGTTCTAGGGTGAACACTGAAGCTTTCTTT.